A single sample is the source of the 3 T cell receptor beta chains below, sequenced in a study of T cell responses to AZD1222 COVID-19 vaccine. Libraries were prepared by immunoSEQ multiplex PCR; TCRdb keeps only in-frame clonotypes and omits some of them. The sample shows roughly 170,000 clones, about nine tenths of them seen only once. The specimen comprised peripheral blood, sampled on day 0 of AZD1222 vaccination. All receptors derive from an adult in good health.

The chain joins TRBV10-2 to TRBJ2-1; the D gene is possibly TRBD1 (6 bases). Trimming left V 0 bases short and J 10 bases short, with 19 bases between. Germline CDR1 and CDR2: WSHSY and SAAADI. CDR3 size: 16 residues. CDR3 residues: CASSESVVRGVEEQFF. The CDR3 DNA is TGCGCCAGCAGTGAGTCGGTGGTCAGGGGAGTCGAGGAGCAGTTCTTC.

This clone was recorded a few times. V and J are TRBV27 and TRBJ1-2, with TRBD1 matching over 9 bases. V lost 5 bases to trimming and J lost 8 bases; unmatched junction nucleotides: 6. The germline V gene encodes CDR1 MNHEY and CDR2 SMNVEV (reference sequence). The CDR3 length is 13 residues. CDR3 loop: CASSPGTGLGYTF. DNA of the CDR3: TGTGCCAGCAGTCCCGGGACAGGGTTGGGCTACACCTTC.

This clone occurred a few times. This sequence joins TRBV29-1 and TRBJ1-5, with D perhaps matching TRBD1 (5 bases). Trimming pared 6 bases from V and 5 bases from J, leaving 14 bases between. Germline CDR1 and CDR2: SQVTM and ANQGSEA. This CDR3 has 13 residues. In DNA form, the CDR3 reads TGCAGCGTGTCCCGGGGGTCGGATCAGCCCCAGCATTTT. Translated, it gives CSVSRGSDQPQHF.